The 20 T cell receptor beta chains presented below share a single source sample, sequenced in a study of intratumoral heterogeneity in liver cancer. Generated by immunoSEQ multiplex PCR, the TCRdb table keeps only in-frame clones and is missing some. The data show under 7,500 clones, 70% to 80% seen once. Tumour samples came from separate, distinct regions of the hepatocellular carcinoma nodule. The starting material was tumor tissue, obtained before any cancer treatment. Receptors were obtained from a woman in her 70s with hepatocellular carcinoma.

The table lists this clone with a count of one. The chain is built from TRBV14 and TRBJ2-2; TRBD2 aligns across 7 bases. The CDR3 runs 16 residues. The germline V gene has CDR1 SGHDN and CDR2 FVKESK. V was pared by 4 bases and J by 4 bases, with 9 bases of the junction left unmatched. The CDR3: CASSPLAGGSTGELFF. The CDR3 bases are TGTGCCAGCAGCCCTTTAGCGGGTGGGTCCACCGGGGAGCTGTTTTTT.

The V gene is TRBV5-5, the J gene TRBJ1-3, with TRBD1 identical over 7 bases. The V segment lost 6 bases and the J segment 4 bases; nucleotides outside the gene matches: 4. This CDR3 is 13 amino acids long. Germline V gene data show CDR1 as SGHKS and CDR2 as YYEKEE (reference sequence). As DNA, the CDR3 is TGTGCCAGCACCTCAGGGGGAGGAAACACCATATATTTT. The encoded protein is CASTSGGGNTIYF.

This clone was recorded a few times. The chain employs TRBV18 and TRBJ2-7; TRBD1 matches 7 bases. The V gene end was trimmed by 3 bases and the J gene end by 4 bases; junction bases not matched to a gene: 3. This CDR3 spans 13 amino acids. The germline V gene has CDR1 KGHSH and CDR2 LQKENI. The DNA for the CDR3 is TGTGCCAGCTCACCCGGGACAGTATACGAGCAGTACTTC. This encodes CASSPGTVYEQYF.

The rearrangement joins TRBV20-1 to TRBJ2-7; tentatively, D is TRBD2 (5 bases). This CDR3 is 11 amino acids long. V lost 8 bases and J 4 bases, leaving 12 bases between the germline ends. Germline CDR1 and CDR2: DFQATT and SNEGSKA (reference sequence). The CDR3 is CSPFGSYEQYF. The DNA of the CDR3 is TGCAGTCCATTTGGGAGTTACGAGCAGTACTTC.

The gene calls are TRBV6-1 and TRBJ1-5; the match to TRBD1 covers 9 bases. The CDR3 consists of 16 residues. Germline V gives CDR1 MNHNS, CDR2 SASEGT. V dropped 2 bases and J dropped 2; count of bases not matched to a gene: 4. The CDR3 here is CASSELGTGRNQPQHF. For the CDR3, the DNA is TGTGCCAGCAGTGAATTAGGGACAGGGCGCAATCAGCCCCAGCATTTT.

The V gene is TRBV3-1 (or the pseudogene TRBV3-2), the J gene TRBJ1-6, with TRBD1 matching over 9 bases. V lost 4 bases, J lost 7 bases, and 8 bases stayed unmatched. Germline assignment: CDR1 LGHDT and CDR2 YNNKEL (reference sequence). This CDR3 contains 16 residues. CDR3 bases: TGTGCCAGCAGCCGATCATCCGGGACAGGGAATTCACCCCTCCACTTT. Encoded protein: CASSRSSGTGNSPLHF.

Written as DNA, the CDR3 is TGTGCCAGCAAAGTACAGGCCGGGAGCAATCAGCCCCAGCATTTT. This encodes CASKVQAGSNQPQHF. V gene TRBV19 combines with J gene TRBJ1-5, with D tentatively TRBD1 (5 bases). The CDR3 has 15 amino acids. Germline CDR1 LNHDA, CDR2 SQIVND (reference sequence). The V end lost 9 bases, the J end lost 1 base, and 16 bases lay between the germline ends.

This rearrangement joins TRBV3-1 (or the pseudogene TRBV3-2) to TRBJ2-1; D possibly corresponds to TRBD2 (6 bases). Germline V gene data show CDR1 as LGHDT and CDR2 as YNNKEL (reference sequence). The ends were cut back, 4 bases at V and 0 bases at J, with 10 bases in the middle. The CDR3 extends over 15 amino acids. The CDR3 bases are TGTGCCAGCAGCCCTCGGGGGAGCTCCTACAATGAGCAGTTCTTC. Encoded protein: CASSPRGSSYNEQFF.

The chain uses TRBV7-3 and TRBJ2-3; TRBD1 is a possible D gene (5 bases). The V gene lost 4 bases and the J gene lost 4 bases, with 18 bases spanning the gap. CDR3 size: 16 residues. Germline loops: CDR1 SGHTA, CDR2 FQGTGA. This CDR3 is CASSYGHEGIADTQYF. The CDR3 nucleotides read TGTGCCAGCAGCTATGGACACGAAGGGATCGCAGATACGCAGTATTTT.

V and J are TRBV29-1 and TRBJ2-7; 13 bases are a match to TRBD2. The CDR3 has 16 residues. The trim removed 6 bases at V and 3 bases at J, leaving 11 bases unmatched. Germline-derived CDR1 and CDR2 are SQVTM and ANQGSEA. CDR3 region: CSVSGLAGSSNYEQYF. For the CDR3, the DNA is TGCAGCGTATCGGGACTAGCGGGAAGTTCGAACTACGAGCAGTACTTC.

This chain uses TRBV7-9 with TRBJ1-2; D unclear. Trimming stripped 3 bases from V and 5 bases from J, with 10 bases between. The germline V gene has CDR1 SEHNR and CDR2 FQNEAQ (reference sequence). This CDR3 spans 13 amino acids. CDR3 nucleotide sequence: TGTGCCAGCAGCTTTGGGATAGAATATGGCTACACCTTC. Translated, it gives CASSFGIEYGYTF.

V usage is TRBV30 and J usage is TRBJ1-5; D ambiguous. The CDR3 has 14 amino acids. Deletions cut 0 bases from V and 1 base from J, with 7 bases between. Germline lookup yields CDR1 GTSNPN and CDR2 SVGIG (reference sequence). CDR3 residues: CAWSVLGSNQPQHF. Written as DNA, the CDR3 is TGTGCCTGGAGTGTACTCGGGAGCAATCAGCCCCAGCATTTT.

This clone was recorded a few times. The J gene is TRBJ1-4, the V gene TRBV19, with 9 bases that match TRBD1. V lost 6 bases, J lost 7 bases, and 6 bases stayed unmatched. CDR3 size: 14 residues. CDR1 and CDR2 (germline): LNHDA, SQIVND (reference sequence). The CDR3 sequence is CASSTGTGREKLFF. The CDR3 DNA reads as TGTGCCAGTAGCACCGGGACAGGGCGTGAAAAACTGTTTTTT.

The chain uses TRBV3-1 (or the pseudogene TRBV3-2) and TRBJ1-1; D uncertain. The length of the CDR3 is 11 residues. Trimming stripped 8 bases from V and 11 bases from J, with 15 bases between. In germline, CDR1 is LGHDT, CDR2 YNNKEL (reference sequence). The CDR3 loop reads CASGEARHAFF. Written as DNA, the CDR3 is TGTGCCAGCGGCGAAGCGAGGCACGCTTTCTTT.

The chain uses TRBV4-2 and TRBJ2-3, with unresolved D. From germline, CDR1 is LGHNA and CDR2 YNFKEQ. Between the trimmed V and J ends, which lost 4 bases and 3 bases, there was a span of 17 bases. The CDR3 spans 16 residues. CDR3 sequence reads: CASSPNSPPRTDTQYF. The CDR3 nucleotides are TGTGCCAGCAGCCCCAATTCGCCGCCGCGGACAGATACGCAGTATTTT.

The gene calls are TRBV20-1 and TRBJ2-1; D is unclear. The V gene lost 7 bases and the J gene lost 5 bases, with 9 bases spanning the gap. The CDR3 contains 11 residues. From germline, CDR1 is DFQATT and CDR2 SNEGSKA (reference sequence). The CDR3 DNA reads TGCAGTGTTGCTATCAACAATGAGCAGTTCTTC. Its translation: CSVAINNEQFF.

By share, this clone ranks as large (0.1 to 1%). The chain links TRBV7-9 to TRBJ2-7; no definite D call. V was clipped by 1 base and J by 1 base, with 8 bases between them. Germline values: CDR1 SEHNR, CDR2 FQNEAQ (reference sequence). CDR3 length: 14 residues. The CDR3 loop is CASSLDRQSYEQYF. CDR3 nucleotides: TGTGCCAGCAGCTTAGATAGGCAGTCCTACGAGCAGTACTTC. Using reference TRBV7-9 and TRBJ2-7 for the parts outside the CDR3, the full variable domain is DTGVSQNPRHKITKRGQNVTFRCDPISEHNRLYWYRQTLGQGPEFLTYFQNEAQLEKSRLLSDRFSAERPKGSFSTLEIQRTEQGDSAMYLCASSLDRQSYEQYFGPGTRLTVT.

As concerns this clone: In the same sample, other DNA sequences code for this CDR3. The V gene is TRBV20-1, the J gene TRBJ2-7; D unresolved. Germline V lookup: CDR1 DFQATT, CDR2 SNEGSKA (reference sequence). This CDR3 region has 11 residues. The germline V and J ends were trimmed by 0 bases and 6 bases, with 6 bases remaining between them. As DNA, the CDR3 is TGCAGTGCTAGAGATGGTCGCGAGCAGTACTTC. This gives the protein CSARDGREQYF.

The gene calls are TRBV30 and TRBJ2-3, with D perhaps TRBD1 (5 bases). The CDR3 loop spans 14 amino acids. Trimming took off 0 bases at V and 0 bases at J, with 7 bases between the two ends. Germline lookup yields CDR1 GTSNPN and CDR2 SVGIG (reference sequence). The CDR3: CAWSVGQSTDTQYF. The DNA of the CDR3 is TGTGCCTGGAGTGTTGGACAAAGCACAGATACGCAGTATTTT. The whole variable domain, filled in from reference TRBV30 and TRBJ2-3, reads SQTIHQWPATLVQPVGSPLSLECTVEGTSNPNLYWYRQAAGRGLQLLFYSVGIGQISSEVPQNLSASRPQDRQFILSSKKLLLSDSGFYLCAWSVGQSTDTQYFGPGTRLTVL.

This sequence joins TRBV28 and TRBJ2-7; the match to TRBD1 covers 10 bases. The CDR3 contains 15 residues. Germline V gene data show CDR1 as MDHEN and CDR2 as SYDVKM. The junction had 5 bases not matched to a gene; V was cut back by 5 bases and J by 1 base. Here the CDR3 DNA reads TGTGCCAGCAGTAGGACAGGGGGTAGGTCCTACGAGCAGTACTTC. Amino acid sequence: CASSRTGGRSYEQYF.